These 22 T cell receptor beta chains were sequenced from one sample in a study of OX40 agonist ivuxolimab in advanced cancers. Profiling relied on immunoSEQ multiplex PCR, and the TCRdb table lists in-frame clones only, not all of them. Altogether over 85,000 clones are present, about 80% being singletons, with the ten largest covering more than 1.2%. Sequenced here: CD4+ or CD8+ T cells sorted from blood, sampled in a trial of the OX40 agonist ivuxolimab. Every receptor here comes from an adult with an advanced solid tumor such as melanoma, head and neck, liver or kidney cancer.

The DNA of the CDR3 is TGTGCCATCGATACCGTAGGAAACAGTGGCTACACCTTC. As protein: CAIDTVGNSGYTF. The chain is built from TRBV10-3 and TRBJ1-2; D gene ambiguous. CDR1 ENHRY and CDR2 SYGVKD come from the germline V gene. The CDR3 is made up of 13 amino acids. The V end lost 8 bases, the J end lost 7 bases, and 17 bases lay between the germline ends.

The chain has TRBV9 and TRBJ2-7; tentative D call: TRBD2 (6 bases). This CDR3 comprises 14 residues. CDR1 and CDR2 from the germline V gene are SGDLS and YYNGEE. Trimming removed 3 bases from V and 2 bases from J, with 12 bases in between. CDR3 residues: CASSDSGNTYEQYF. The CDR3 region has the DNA TGTGCCAGCAGCGATAGCGGCAATACCTACGAGCAGTACTTC.

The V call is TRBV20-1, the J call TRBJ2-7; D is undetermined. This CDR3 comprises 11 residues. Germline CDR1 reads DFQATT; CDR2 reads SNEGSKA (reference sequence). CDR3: CSTLGNYEQYF. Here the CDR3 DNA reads TGCAGCACACTGGGGAACTACGAGCAGTACTTC.

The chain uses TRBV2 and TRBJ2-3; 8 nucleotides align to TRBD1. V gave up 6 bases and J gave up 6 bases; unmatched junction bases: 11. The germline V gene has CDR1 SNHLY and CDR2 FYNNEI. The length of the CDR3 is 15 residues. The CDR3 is CASSSGTGFGDTQYF. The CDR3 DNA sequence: TGTGCCAGCAGCTCCGGGACAGGCTTTGGGGATACGCAGTATTTT.

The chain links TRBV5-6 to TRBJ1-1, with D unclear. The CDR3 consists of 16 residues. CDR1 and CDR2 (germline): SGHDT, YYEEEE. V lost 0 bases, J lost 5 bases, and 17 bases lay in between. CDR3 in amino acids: CASSLDVGPSRTEAFF. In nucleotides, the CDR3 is TGTGCCAGCAGCTTGGACGTTGGCCCCTCGAGAACTGAAGCTTTCTTT.

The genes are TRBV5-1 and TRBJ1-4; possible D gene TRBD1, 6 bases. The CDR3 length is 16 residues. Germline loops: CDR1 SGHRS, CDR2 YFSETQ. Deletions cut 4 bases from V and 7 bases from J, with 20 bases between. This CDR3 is CASSIGNRARSEKLFF. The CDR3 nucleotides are TGCGCCAGCAGCATAGGGAACAGGGCGAGGAGTGAAAAACTGTTTTTT.

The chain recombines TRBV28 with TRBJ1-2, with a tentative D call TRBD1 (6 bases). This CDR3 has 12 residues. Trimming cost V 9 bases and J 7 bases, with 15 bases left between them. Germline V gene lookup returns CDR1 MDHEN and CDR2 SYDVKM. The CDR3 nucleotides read TGTGCCAGTGGACGGGGGGCGCGTGGCTACACCTTC. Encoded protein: CASGRGARGYTF.

CDR3 sequence (DNA): TGTGCCAGTGACAGAGCGAACACTGAAGCTTTCTTT. Amino acid sequence: CASDRANTEAFF. The V call is TRBV6-1, the J call TRBJ1-1; D is possibly TRBD1 (5 bases). This CDR3 has 12 residues. Deletions cut 9 bases from V and 1 base from J, with 9 bases between. The germline CDR1 and CDR2 sequences are MNHNS and SASEGT.

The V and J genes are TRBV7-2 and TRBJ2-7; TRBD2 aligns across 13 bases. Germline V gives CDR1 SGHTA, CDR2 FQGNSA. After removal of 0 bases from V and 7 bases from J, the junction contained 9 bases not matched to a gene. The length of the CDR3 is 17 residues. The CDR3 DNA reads TGTGCCAGCAGCTTAGCCGGGAGACTAGCGGGAGGAGGAGAGCAGTACTTC. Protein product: CASSLAGRLAGGGEQYF. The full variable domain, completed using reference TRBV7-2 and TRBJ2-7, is GAGVSQSPSNKVTEKGKDVELRCDPISGHTALYWYRQSLGQGLEFLIYFQGNSAPDKSGLPSDRFSAERTGGSVSTLTIQRTQQEDSAVYLCASSLAGRLAGGGEQYFGPGTRLTVT.

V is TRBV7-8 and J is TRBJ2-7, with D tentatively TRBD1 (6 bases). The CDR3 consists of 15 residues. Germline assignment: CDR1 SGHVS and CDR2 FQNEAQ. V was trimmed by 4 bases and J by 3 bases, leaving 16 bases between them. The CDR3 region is CASSSSGTSRYEQYF. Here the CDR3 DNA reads TGTGCCAGCAGCTCTTCCGGGACAAGTCGCTACGAGCAGTACTTC.

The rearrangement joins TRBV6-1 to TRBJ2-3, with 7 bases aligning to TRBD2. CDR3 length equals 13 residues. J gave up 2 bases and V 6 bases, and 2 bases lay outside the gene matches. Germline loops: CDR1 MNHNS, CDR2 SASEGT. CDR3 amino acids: CASRSGDTDTQYF. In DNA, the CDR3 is TGTGCCAGCAGGAGCGGGGACACAGATACGCAGTATTTT.

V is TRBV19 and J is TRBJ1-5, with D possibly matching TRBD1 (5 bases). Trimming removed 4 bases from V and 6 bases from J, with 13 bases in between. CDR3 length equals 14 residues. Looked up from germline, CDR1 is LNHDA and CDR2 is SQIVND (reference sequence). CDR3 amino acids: CASSTRGIGQPQHF. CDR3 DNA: TGTGCCAGTAGTACTCGGGGGATTGGTCAGCCCCAGCATTTT.

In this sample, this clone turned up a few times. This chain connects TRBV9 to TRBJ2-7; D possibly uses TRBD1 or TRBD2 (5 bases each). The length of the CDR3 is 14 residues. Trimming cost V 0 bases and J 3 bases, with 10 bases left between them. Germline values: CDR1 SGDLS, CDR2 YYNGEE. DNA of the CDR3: TGTGCCAGCAGCGTAGCGGGGACCAACTACGAGCAGTACTTC. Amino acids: CASSVAGTNYEQYF.

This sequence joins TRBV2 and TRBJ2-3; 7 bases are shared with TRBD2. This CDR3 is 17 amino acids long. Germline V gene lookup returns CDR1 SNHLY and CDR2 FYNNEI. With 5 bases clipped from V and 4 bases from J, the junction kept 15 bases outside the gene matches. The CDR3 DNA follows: TGTGCCAGCAGTACCCGACCCGGGACTGGGGGGGCAGATACGCAGTATTTT. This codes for CASSTRPGTGGADTQYF.

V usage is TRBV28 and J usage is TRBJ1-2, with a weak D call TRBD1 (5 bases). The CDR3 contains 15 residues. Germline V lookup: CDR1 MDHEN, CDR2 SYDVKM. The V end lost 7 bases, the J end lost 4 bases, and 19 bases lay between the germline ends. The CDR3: CASNFRDAQAYGYTF. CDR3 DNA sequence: TGTGCCAGCAACTTCCGGGACGCCCAGGCCTATGGCTACACCTTC.

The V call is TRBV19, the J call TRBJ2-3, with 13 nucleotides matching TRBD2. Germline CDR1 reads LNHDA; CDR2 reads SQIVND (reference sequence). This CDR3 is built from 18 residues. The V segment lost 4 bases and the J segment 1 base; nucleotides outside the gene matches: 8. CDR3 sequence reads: CASSKLAGGPPGTDTQYF. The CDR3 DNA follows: TGTGCCAGTAGTAAACTAGCGGGAGGGCCTCCCGGCACAGATACGCAGTATTTT. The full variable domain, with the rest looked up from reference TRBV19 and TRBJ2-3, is DGGITQSPKYLFRKEGQNVTLSCEQNLNHDAMYWYRQDPGQGLRLIYYSQIVNDFQKGDIAEGYSVSREKKESFPLTVTSAQKNPTAFYLCASSKLAGGPPGTDTQYFGPGTRLTVL.

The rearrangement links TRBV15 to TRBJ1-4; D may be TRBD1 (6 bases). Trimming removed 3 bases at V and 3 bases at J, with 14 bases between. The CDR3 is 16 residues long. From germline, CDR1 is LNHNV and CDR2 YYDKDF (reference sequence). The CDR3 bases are TGTGCCACCAGCAGGGAGGGGGGGGCAGCTAATGAAAAACTGTTTTTT. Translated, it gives CATSREGGAANEKLFF.

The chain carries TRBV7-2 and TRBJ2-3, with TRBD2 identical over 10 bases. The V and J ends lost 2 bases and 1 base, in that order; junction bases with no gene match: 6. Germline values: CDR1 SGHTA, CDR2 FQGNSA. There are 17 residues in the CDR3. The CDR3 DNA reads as TGTGCCAGCAGCTTACTGACAGCGGGAGGGGGCACAGATACGCAGTATTTT. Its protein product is CASSLLTAGGGTDTQYF.

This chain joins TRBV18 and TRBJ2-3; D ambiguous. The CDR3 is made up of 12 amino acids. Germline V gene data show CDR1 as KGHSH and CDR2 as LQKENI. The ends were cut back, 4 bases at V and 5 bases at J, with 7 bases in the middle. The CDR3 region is CASSLKQDTQYF. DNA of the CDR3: TGTGCCAGCTCACTCAAGCAAGATACGCAGTATTTT. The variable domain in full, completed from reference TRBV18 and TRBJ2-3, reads NAGVMQNPRHLVRRRGQEARLRCSPMKGHSHVYWYRQLPEEGLKFMVYLQKENIIDESGMPKERFSAEFPKEGPSILRIQQVVRGDSAAYFCASSLKQDTQYFGPGTRLTVL.

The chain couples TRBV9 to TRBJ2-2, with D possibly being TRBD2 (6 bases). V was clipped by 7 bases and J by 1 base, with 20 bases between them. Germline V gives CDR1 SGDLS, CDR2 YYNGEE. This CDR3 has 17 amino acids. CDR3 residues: CASGVPPGLLNTGELFF. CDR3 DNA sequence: TGTGCCAGCGGAGTACCCCCGGGACTTTTGAACACCGGGGAGCTGTTTTTT.

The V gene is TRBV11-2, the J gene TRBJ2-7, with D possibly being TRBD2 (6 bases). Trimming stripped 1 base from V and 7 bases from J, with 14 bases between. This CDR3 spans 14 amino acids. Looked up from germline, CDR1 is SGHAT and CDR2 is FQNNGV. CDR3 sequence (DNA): TGTGCCAGCAGCTTAGCGGTAGGAGGGAGAGAGCAGTACTTC. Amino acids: CASSLAVGGREQYF.

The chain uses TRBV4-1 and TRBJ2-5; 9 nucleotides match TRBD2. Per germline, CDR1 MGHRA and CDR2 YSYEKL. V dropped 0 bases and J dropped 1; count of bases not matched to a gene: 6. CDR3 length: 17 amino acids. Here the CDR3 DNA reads TGCGCCAGCAGCCAAGAGTGGCGGGGGGGCCTCCAAGAGACCCAGTACTTC. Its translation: CASSQEWRGGLQETQYF.